One sample yielded the 28 T cell receptor beta chains listed below, sequenced in a study of blood T cell repertoires in COVID-19. The data were produced by immunoSEQ multiplex PCR, yet TCRdb's version contains in-frame clones alone and is incomplete. The sample comprises about 220,000 clones, 75% to 90% of which are singletons, and more than 3% rests with the top ten. Source material: PBMCs or T cells enriched from blood (not recorded which). Source of these receptors: a woman aged 18-29 years in a cohort exposed to, infected with or recovered from COVID-19 (not recorded which).

This clone was detected only a few times. The chain is built from TRBV9 and TRBJ2-1, with TRBD2 identical over 8 bases. The CDR3 is made up of 15 amino acids. Germline V lookup: CDR1 SGDLS, CDR2 YYNGEE. After removal of 4 bases from V and 2 bases from J, the junction contained 5 bases not matched to a gene. The CDR3 sequence: CASSSGRATYNEQFF. CDR3 nucleotide sequence: TGTGCCAGCAGCTCCGGGAGGGCCACCTACAATGAGCAGTTCTTC.

Written as DNA, the CDR3 is TGTGCCATCAGTCTTGGGACATACCCTGGAAACACCATATATTTT. Its protein product is CAISLGTYPGNTIYF. The chain is built from TRBV10-3 and TRBJ1-3; TRBD1 is a possible D gene (6 bases). The CDR3 length is 15 residues. CDR1 is ENHRY and CDR2 is SYGVKD in the germline V gene. The V gene lost 5 bases and the J gene lost 2 bases, with 13 bases spanning the gap.

This clone showed up just a few times. V is TRBV7-2 and J is TRBJ2-1; 13 bases agree with TRBD2. Germline trimming cut 5 bases from V and 8 bases from J; bases unmatched to any gene: 9. The CDR3 is made up of 16 amino acids. CDR1 is SGHTA, CDR2 FQGNSA, per germline. In DNA, the CDR3 is TGTGCCAGCAGCGTCTCGCGGACTAGCGGGAGCCATGAGCAGTTCTTC. Its protein is CASSVSRTSGSHEQFF.

This clone is medium-sized by share. The chain couples TRBV15 to TRBJ2-1, with 7 bases matching TRBD2. The junction had 5 bases not matched to a gene; V was cut back by 2 bases and J by 10 bases. Germline V gene sequence: CDR1 LNHNV, CDR2 YYDKDF (reference sequence). CDR3 length: 13 amino acids. The CDR3 bases are TGTGCCACCAGCAGAATAGCGGGCGAGGAGCAGTTCTTC. This sequence encodes CATSRIAGEEQFF.

This clone was counted a single time. The chain links TRBV28 to TRBJ1-6; the match to TRBD1 covers 7 bases. Germline V gene data show CDR1 as MDHEN and CDR2 as SYDVKM. With V trimmed by 4 bases and J by 5 bases, 2 bases remained unmatched. This CDR3 region has 14 residues. The CDR3 DNA follows: TGTGCCAGCAGTTCCGGGACAGATAATTCACCCCTCCACTTT. Its translation: CASSSGTDNSPLHF.

The chain is built from TRBV24-1 and TRBJ2-2, with 7 bases that match TRBD2. V lost 7 bases and J lost 3; bases outside the gene matches: 4. CDR3 length: 14 residues. Germline V gives CDR1 KGHDR, CDR2 SFDVKD. The CDR3 is CATSRGEDTGELFF. CDR3 nucleotides: TGTGCCACCAGCCGGGGGGAGGACACCGGGGAGCTGTTTTTT.

The chain is built from TRBV2 and TRBJ1-3, with 8 bases lining up with TRBD1. The CDR3 is made up of 15 amino acids. CDR1 SNHLY and CDR2 FYNNEI come from the germline V gene. The V segment lost 6 bases and the J segment 1 base; nucleotides outside the gene matches: 5. CDR3 in DNA: TGTGCCAGCAGGCAAGGGACAGGATCTGGAAACACCATATATTTT. As protein: CASRQGTGSGNTIYF.

The J gene is TRBJ1-1, the V gene TRBV10-3; 7 bases are a match to TRBD1. This CDR3 contains 13 residues. Germline assignment: CDR1 ENHRY and CDR2 SYGVKD. The V gene end was trimmed by 5 bases and the J gene end by 3 bases; junction bases not matched to a gene: 3. The CDR3 loop is CAISTGEDTEAFF. DNA of the CDR3: TGTGCCATCAGTACAGGGGAGGACACTGAAGCTTTCTTT.

This chain uses TRBV19 with TRBJ2-2, with D perhaps TRBD1 (5 bases). The germline CDR1 and CDR2 sequences are LNHDA and SQIVND (reference sequence). This CDR3 contains 14 residues. V dropped 6 bases and J dropped 6 bases, with 14 bases sitting between them. The CDR3 bases are TGTGCCAGTAGCTACCAGGGTCCTCCCGGGGAGCTGTTTTTT. Translated, it gives CASSYQGPPGELFF. The whole variable domain, remainder taken from reference TRBV19 and TRBJ2-2, is DGGITQSPKYLFRKEGQNVTLSCEQNLNHDAMYWYRQDPGQGLRLIYYSQIVNDFQKGDIAEGYSVSREKKESFPLTVTSAQKNPTAFYLCASSYQGPPGELFFGEGSRLTVL.

The chain carries TRBV11-3 and TRBJ2-1; 7 positions match TRBD2. Germline CDR1 and CDR2: SGHNT and YENEEA. The CDR3 has 16 residues. The J segment lost 3 bases and the V segment lost 2 bases, leaving 7 bases of the junction unmatched. Here the CDR3 reads CASSLSGLADYNEQFF. The CDR3 DNA follows: TGTGCCAGCAGCTTATCAGGGCTAGCGGACTACAATGAGCAGTTCTTC.

The chain combines TRBV19 with TRBJ1-1; the match to TRBD1 covers 9 bases. CDR3 length: 16 residues. Germline V CDR1 and CDR2: LNHDA, SQIVND (reference sequence). V shed 6 bases and J 0 bases; nucleotides not matched to a gene: 8. For the CDR3, the DNA is TGTGCCAGTAGGGGTGGACAGGGGCGTATGAACACTGAAGCTTTCTTT. Its translation: CASRGGQGRMNTEAFF.

The table lists this clone with a few counts. The chain joins TRBV7-9 to TRBJ1-2; TRBD1 agrees at 7 bases. Germline-derived CDR1 and CDR2 are SEHNR and FQNEAQ (reference sequence). The CDR3 loop spans 15 amino acids. The J segment lost 0 bases and the V segment lost 6 bases, leaving 7 bases of the junction unmatched. The CDR3 region is CASSKTGPSNYGYTF. CDR3 DNA: TGTGCCAGCAGTAAGACAGGGCCTTCTAACTATGGCTACACCTTC.

The chain uses TRBV25-1 and TRBJ2-7; D is unresolved. The CDR3 contains 15 residues. Per the germline V gene, CDR1 is MGHDK and CDR2 is SYGVNS. V was trimmed by 1 base and J by 0 bases, leaving 10 bases between them. The CDR3 region is CASSEFGQSSYEQYF. The CDR3 DNA follows: TGTGCCAGCAGTGAATTTGGTCAGTCCTCCTACGAGCAGTACTTC.

V gene TRBV6-5 combines with J gene TRBJ1-1; TRBD1 might be the D (5 bases). V was trimmed by 5 bases and J by 4 bases, leaving 17 bases between them. The CDR3 has 15 amino acids. Germline V gives CDR1 MNHEY, CDR2 SVGAGI. The DNA of the CDR3 is TGTGCCAGCAGTCCACTGGCGGGGCTTGGCACTGAAGCTTTCTTT. It specifies CASSPLAGLGTEAFF.

DNA for the CDR3: TGTGCCAGCAGTGTCGACTCTCAAGAGACCCAGTACTTC. Residues: CASSVDSQETQYF. The rearrangement uses TRBV2 and TRBJ2-5; D gene uncertain. Per germline, CDR1 SNHLY and CDR2 FYNNEI. The length of the CDR3 is 13 residues. V lost 4 bases and J 2 bases, leaving 8 bases between the germline ends.

Only one count was recorded for this clone. The gene calls are TRBV5-5 and TRBJ2-3; possible D gene TRBD2, 5 bases. The V and J ends lost 2 bases and 2 bases respectively, with 9 bases between them. This CDR3 region has 14 residues. Germline-derived CDR1 and CDR2 are SGHKS and YYEKEE (reference sequence). CDR3 nucleotides: TGTGCCAGCAGCTTCTCGGGGTCCACAGATACGCAGTATTTT. It translates to CASSFSGSTDTQYF.

The chain combines TRBV4-1 with TRBJ2-1, with a weak D call TRBD2 (6 bases). The germline V gene encodes CDR1 MGHRA and CDR2 YSYEKL. This CDR3 contains 17 residues. Trimming pared 0 bases from V and 11 bases from J, leaving 23 bases between. CDR3 in amino acids: CASSQDLHLPGLGQQFF. For the CDR3, the DNA is TGCGCCAGCAGCCAAGATCTGCACCTTCCGGGACTCGGCCAGCAGTTCTTC.

The chain carries TRBV7-9 and TRBJ2-1, with 9 bases fitting TRBD2. This CDR3 is 15 amino acids long. Germline CDR1 is SEHNR and CDR2 is FQNEAQ (reference sequence). With 1 base clipped from V and 6 bases from J, the junction kept 4 bases outside the gene matches. The CDR3: CASSLGSGGPNEQFF. For the CDR3, the DNA is TGTGCCAGCAGCTTAGGTAGCGGGGGCCCCAATGAGCAGTTCTTC.

The chain has TRBV7-9 and TRBJ2-7, with 10 nucleotides matching TRBD2. Trimming removed 4 bases from V and 5 bases from J; junction bases left unmatched: 5. This CDR3 has 14 amino acids. Looked up from germline, CDR1 is SEHNR and CDR2 is FQNEAQ (reference sequence). For the CDR3, the DNA is TGTGCCAGCAGCTCTTACGGACTAGCGGACGAGCAGTACTTC. Its protein product is CASSSYGLADEQYF.

This chain's CDR3 is CASSTDTQGNSPLHF. The CDR3 DNA is TGCGCCAGCAGCACCGACACTCAGGGGAATTCACCCCTCCACTTT. V gene TRBV5-1 combines with J gene TRBJ1-6; tentative D call: TRBD1 (6 bases). V lost 4 bases and J 7 bases, leaving 15 bases between the germline ends. The CDR3 length is 15 residues. In germline, CDR1 is SGHRS, CDR2 YFSETQ.

The chain employs TRBV7-6 and TRBJ1-1; D perhaps matches TRBD1 (5 bases). Germline V gene data show CDR1 as SGHVS and CDR2 as FNYEAQ. The CDR3 runs 14 residues. V was trimmed by 5 bases and J by 0 bases, leaving 10 bases between them. The CDR3 region is CASSADSMNTEAFF. The DNA for the CDR3 is TGTGCCAGCAGCGCAGACAGTATGAACACTGAAGCTTTCTTT.

This chain links TRBV7-3 with TRBJ1-1; 7 bases map to TRBD1. Germline V gene data show CDR1 as SGHTA and CDR2 as FQGTGA. The CDR3 is 15 residues long. V was pared by 5 bases and J by 1 base, with 7 bases of the junction left unmatched. In nucleotides, the CDR3 is TGTGCCAGCAGCCATGGAGGGACAGCGAACACTGAAGCTTTCTTT. Translated: CASSHGGTANTEAFF.

J is TRBJ2-5 and V is TRBV19; 7 nucleotides line up with TRBD1. Germline V gives CDR1 LNHDA, CDR2 SQIVND (reference sequence). V lost 9 bases and J lost 4; bases outside the gene matches: 17. CDR3 length: 16 amino acids. The CDR3 here is CASRAQGGGVVETQYF. Here the CDR3 DNA reads TGTGCCAGCCGCGCCCAAGGGGGCGGAGTGGTAGAGACCCAGTACTTC.

The chain employs TRBV5-1 and TRBJ1-1; TRBD1 agrees at 8 bases. V lost 2 bases to trimming and J lost 1 base; unmatched junction nucleotides: 7. This CDR3 contains 16 residues. Germline V gives CDR1 SGHRS, CDR2 YFSETQ. DNA of the CDR3: TGCGCCAGCAGCTTCGGTCAGGGGGCGTCGAACACTGAAGCTTTCTTT. Its translation is CASSFGQGASNTEAFF. Full variable domain (remainder filled in from reference TRBV5-1 and TRBJ1-1): KAGVTQTPRYLIKTRGQQVTLSCSPISGHRSVSWYQQTPGQGLQFLFEYFSETQRNKGNFPGRFSGRQFSNSRSEMNVSTLELGDSALYLCASSFGQGASNTEAFFGQGTRLTVV.

V is TRBV7-9 and J is TRBJ1-1; D might be TRBD1 (5 bases). The CDR3 is 15 residues long. Germline V gene data show CDR1 as SEHNR and CDR2 as FQNEAQ (reference sequence). Trimming shortened V by 4 bases and J by 1 base, and 13 bases separated the two germline ends. The CDR3 loop reads CASSSSLRGNTEAFF. DNA for the CDR3: TGTGCCAGCAGCTCCTCGCTAAGGGGGAACACTGAAGCTTTCTTT.

The V call is TRBV5-4, the J call TRBJ2-3; 9 bases are shared with TRBD2. Trimming cost V 3 bases and J 0 bases; bases outside gene matches: 2. This CDR3 has 15 residues. Germline V gene data show CDR1 as SGHNT and CDR2 as YYREEE (reference sequence). CDR3 sequence: CASSSTSGSTDTQYF. The DNA of the CDR3 is TGTGCCAGCAGCTCGACTAGCGGAAGCACAGATACGCAGTATTTT.

This rearrangement joins TRBV7-3 to TRBJ2-3, with TRBD1 identical over 9 bases. There are 15 residues in the CDR3. CDR1 is SGHTA, CDR2 FQGTGA, per germline. Trimming at V came to 2 bases and at J to 0 bases, leaving 0 bases not matched to a gene. The CDR3 DNA is TGTGCCAGCAGCTTAGGGACAGGGAGCACAGATACGCAGTATTTT. This codes for CASSLGTGSTDTQYF.

The CDR3 is CASSSGLLTDTQYF. CDR3 sequence (DNA): TGTGCCAGCAGCTCTGGACTTCTCACAGATACGCAGTATTTT. The chain is built from TRBV7-3 and TRBJ2-3, with D possibly TRBD2 on 5 matching bases. The germline V gene encodes CDR1 SGHTA and CDR2 FQGTGA. Trimming pared 4 bases from V and 2 bases from J, leaving 10 bases between. The CDR3 is made up of 14 amino acids.